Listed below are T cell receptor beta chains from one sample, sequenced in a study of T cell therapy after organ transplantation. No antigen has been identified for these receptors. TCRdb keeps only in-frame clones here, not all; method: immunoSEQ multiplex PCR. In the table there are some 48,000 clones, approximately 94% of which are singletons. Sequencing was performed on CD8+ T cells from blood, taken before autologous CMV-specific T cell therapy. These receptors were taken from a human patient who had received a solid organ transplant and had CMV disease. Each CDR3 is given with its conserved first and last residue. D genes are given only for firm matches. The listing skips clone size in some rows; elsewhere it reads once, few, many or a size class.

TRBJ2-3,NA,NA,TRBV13,CASSFRPAVGTDTQYF,TGTGCCAGCAGCTTCCGACCAGCCGTGGGTACAGATACGCAGTATTTT
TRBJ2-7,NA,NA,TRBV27,CASSLGSGSGYEQYF,TGTGCCAGCAGCCTAGGATCGGGTTCCGGCTACGAGCAGTACTTC
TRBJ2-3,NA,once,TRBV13,CASSSFLEGKSTDTQYF,TGTGCCAGCAGCTCGTTTTTGGAGGGGAAGAGCACAGATACGCAGTATTTT
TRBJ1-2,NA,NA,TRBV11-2,CASSLGPSGYTF,TGTGCCAGCAGCTTAGGACCCTCGGGCTACACCTTC
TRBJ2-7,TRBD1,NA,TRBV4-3,CASSPGTGSFYEQYF,TGCGCCAGCAGCCCCGGGACAGGGAGTTTCTACGAGCAGTACTTC
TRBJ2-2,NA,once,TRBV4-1,CASSQAGPGTGELFF,TGCGCCAGCAGTCAGGCGGGACCGGGCACCGGGGAGCTGTTTTTT
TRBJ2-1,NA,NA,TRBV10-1,CASSEGAREQFF,TGCGCCAGCAGTGAGGGGGCGCGTGAGCAGTTCTTC
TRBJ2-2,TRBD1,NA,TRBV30,CAWRQGSTGELFF,TGTGCCTGGAGACAGGGGAGCACCGGGGAGCTGTTTTTT
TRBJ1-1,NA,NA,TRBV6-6,CASSYVSNTEAFF,TGTGCCAGCAGTTATGTCAGTAACACTGAAGCTTTCTTT
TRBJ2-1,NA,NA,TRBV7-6,CASSTRKNEQFF,TGTGCCAGCAGCACTCGCAAGAATGAGCAGTTCTTC
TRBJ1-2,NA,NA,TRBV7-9,CASSGSKGYNYGYTF,TGTGCCAGCAGCGGTTCTAAGGGCTATAACTATGGCTACACCTTC
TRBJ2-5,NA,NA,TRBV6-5,CASMEGDQETQYF,TGTGCCAGCATGGAAGGCGACCAAGAGACCCAGTACTTC
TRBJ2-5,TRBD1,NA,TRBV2,CASSVGTEYQETQYF,TGTGCCAGCTCGGTCGGGACAGAGTACCAAGAGACCCAGTACTTC
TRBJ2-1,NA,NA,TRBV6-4,CASSVYFGHNEQFF,TGTGCCAGCAGTGTGTACTTCGGGCACAATGAGCAGTTCTTC
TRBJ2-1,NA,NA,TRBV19,CASSILSTKSEQFF,TGTGCCAGTAGTATCCTATCGACTAAGAGTGAGCAGTTCTTC
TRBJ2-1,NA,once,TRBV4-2,CASSQDVQGFAYNEQFF,TGTGCCAGCAGCCAAGATGTACAGGGATTCGCTTACAATGAGCAGTTCTTC
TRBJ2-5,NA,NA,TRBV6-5,CASSYSGGVQETQYF,TGTGCCAGCAGTTACTCAGGGGGGGTACAAGAGACCCAGTACTTC
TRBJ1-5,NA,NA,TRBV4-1,CASSQTSGQSNQPQHF,TGCGCCAGCAGCCAAACGTCAGGACAGAGCAATCAGCCCCAGCATTTT